The TCR beta chain under discussion was sequenced for a study of blood T cells in healthy people across ages (dated by TCRdb to between 2014 and 2016). Turning to the overall study: In model experiments, template switching captured roughly one uniquely barcoded TCR beta cDNA molecule for every two T cells. The study measured age-related changes in TCR beta repertoire diversity using deep sequencing normalized with unique cDNA molecular identifiers. The donors were split into four age groups: young (average roughly 15 years), middle-aged (roughly 39), aged (about 62) and long-lived (roughly 86). Using the same blood draw, the study looked at two additional independent replicas of 1 million unique cDNA reads for two donors, one aged 18 to 29 and the other aged 80 or older.

The donors were roughly 38 Caucasian individuals from Russia, aged roughly 6 to 100 years, who were systemically healthy. Each donor gave ten milliliters of peripheral blood, drawn into EDTA-treated Vacutainer tubes. Ficoll-Paque density-gradient centrifugation was used to isolate PBMCs, with at least 7 million obtained per sample. Trizol reagent was used to extract total RNA from the PBMCs, yielding at least 6 micrograms per sample. The percentages of naive CD45RAhigh/CD27high T cells were determined by flow cytometry on a PBMC aliquot from every donor. Summary of the overall study and its limitations: Total diversity estimates from one million sequenced T cells were considered lower bounds and underestimates. There was a strong correlation between observed TCR beta diversity and the percentage of naive T cells measured by flow cytometry. The CMV infection status of donors was not known, potentially confounding age-related changes in expanded clonotypes. As age increased, observed TCR beta diversity per million T cells dropped in a roughly linear way, and a significant reduction was already evident by age 40. Because profiling used bulk unsorted PBMCs, naive and antigen-experienced compartments could not be compared conclusively. Compared with the aged group, more naive CD4+ T cells, fewer expanded clones and increased TCR diversity were shown by the long-lived group, suggesting age selection.

Preparation of the library involved 5' RACE. Sequencing relied on an Illumina HiSeq 2500. A second roughly 6 to 12 cycle PCR used a sample-barcoded 5' primer and a J-beta primer mix. A unique molecular identifier was introduced onto each TCR beta cDNA molecule by a template-switch 5' adaptor carrying 12 random nucleotides. Each sample yielded at least 3 million CDR3-containing paired-end reads. First-strand cDNA was synthesized from all RNA with the Mint cDNA synthesis kit, primed by a TRBC-specific oligonucleotide. After uracil-DNA glycosylase treatment, a first 18-cycle PCR used universal primers M1SS and BC2_uni_R on all cDNA. The authors' pipeline ran thus. Normalization of each sample was performed by random selection of 1 million high-quality reads, each carrying a distinct molecular identifier. Reads sharing molecular identifiers were discarded rather than binned into consensus sequences. MiTCR, run with a Q25 quality threshold and the strictest error-elimination algorithm, handled CDR3 identification, clonotype clustering and error correction. A nonparametric unseen species model with Euler transformation was used to estimate lower-bound total TCR beta diversity. TCRdb ran its own pipeline on the public reads, namely fastp trimming at Q25 and MiXCR clone calling, and kept in-frame beta chains. Duplicate CDR3 protein sequences are folded into a single record with the most common DNA and genes. It is TCRdb's table, rather than the study itself, that gives the V and J calls and clone size. In this sample the table shows 750,000 to 850,000 distinct CDR3 sequences, approximately 25% of which occur a single time. The biggest ten clones account for under 4.5% of the sample.

Sequences SEHNR (CDR1) and FQNEAQ (CDR2) are obtained from the germline V gene (reference sequence). The CDR3, cysteine through phenylalanine, is 12 amino acids long. Left in the record is the CDR3 DNA by itself, 36 bases read in frame from the first base. Cut back by 1 base and 4 bases, the V and J ends lie 4 bases apart. With regard to this clonotype: The clone's antigen remains unknown. Base qualities are not at hand, and no much larger clone is one base apart.

These data were also filed under a second study, of T cells of mothers and their children. The second publication reports: The donors were nine systemically healthy Caucasian individuals, made up of three mothers and their six children. cDNA synthesis consumed the entire amount of extracted RNA, loaded at about 1.5 ug RNA in each 15 ul reaction. In the second PCR, the M1S primer introduced both the sample barcodes and 2-4 random nucleotides. Each mother yielded over 8.5 million TCR beta CDR3 reads and each child some 3 million reads. Thymic selection similarly shapes TCR recombination output in related and unrelated pairs, with minor effect from inherited differences. Normalized repertoire overlap was always slightly but never significantly higher in related than unrelated mother-child pairs. No persistent microchimeric T cell clones were found, with a detection sensitivity of 85 to 100 clones per million clonotypes. To look for features that set related mother-child pairs apart from unrelated individuals, the researchers ran deep NGS to compare the TCR beta repertoires of mothers and children. On average, the children were around 11 +/- 4 years old, while the mothers were about 40 +/- 4 years old. After adapter ligation with NEBNext reagents, the libraries were sequenced on Illumina HiSeq 2000 with 100+100 nt paired-end reads. To avoid cross-contamination, the mother libraries and the child libraries were prepared a month apart and sequenced in separate runs. For each donor, between about 450,000 and 2,300,000 distinct TCR beta clonotypes were identified. Naive TCR beta clonotypes were estimated from low-frequency clonotypes matched to each donor's FACS-determined naive share, without sorting.

Sequenced sample: blood. The receptor chain draws on TRBV7-9 and TRBJ1-1; no D gene can be assigned with confidence. The receptor was isolated from a boy aged 5-17 years in good health. The CDR3: CASSLEATEAFF. The nucleotides read TGTGCCAGCAGCTTAGAGGCCACTGAAGCTTTCTTT. Full variable domain (CDR3 extended with the reference TRBV7-9 and TRBJ1-1 proteins): DTGVSQNPRHKITKRGQNVTFRCDPISEHNRLYWYRQTLGQGPEFLTYFQNEAQLEKSRLLSDRFSAERPKGSFSTLEIQRTEQGDSAMYLCASSLEATEAFFGQGTRLTVV.